The 9 T cell receptor beta chains below come from one sample, sequenced in a study of Tregs in tolerant kidney transplant recipients (dated by TCRdb to between 2019 and 2020). No antigens are known for them. The receptor library was made with the immunoSEQ multiplex PCR assay. TCRdb retrieved this table from immuneACCESS and kept in-frame rearrangements only. Not all clones are present; in checked studies, unresolved V genes account for under half, and no reason is known for the remainder. The sample includes a few thousand clones, with around 60% observed a single time. The biggest ten clones account for 4% of the sample. Sequencing input: CD8+ T cells from blood cultured with allogeneic cells. The receptors come from a human donor in good health.

A single count supports this clone. This sequence joins TRBV6-9 and TRBJ1-2; TRBD1 agrees at 9 bases. V shed 4 bases, J shed 4 bases, and the junction held 7 bases outside the gene matches. Germline V gene sequence: CDR1 MNHGY, CDR2 SVAAGI. This CDR3 is built from 15 residues. CDR3 in amino acids: CASSLGQGIIYGYTF. Here the CDR3 DNA reads TGTGCCAGCAGTTTGGGACAGGGTATAATCTATGGCTACACCTTC.

The V call is TRBV9, the J call TRBJ2-5, with 7 bases lining up with TRBD2. The CDR3 totals 17 residues. Losses at the gene ends were 0 bases for V and 1 base for J; bases not matched to a gene: 9. The germline gives CDR1 SGDLS, CDR2 YYNGEE. For the CDR3, the DNA is TGTGCCAGCAGCGTAGAGGGGCGGGGAGGGTCCCAAGAGACCCAGTACTTC. Encoded protein: CASSVEGRGGSQETQYF. Supplemented by reference TRBV9 and TRBJ2-5, the full variable domain reads DSGVTQTPKHLITATGQRVTLRCSPRSGDLSVYWYQQSLDQGLQFLIQYYNGEERAKGNILERFSAQQFPDLHSELNLSSLELGDSALYFCASSVEGRGGSQETQYFGPGTRLLVL.

As DNA, the CDR3 is TGTGCCAGCAGCAGCGGCCATGAGCAGTTCTTC. Encoded protein: CASSSGHEQFF. V gene TRBV13 combines with J gene TRBJ2-1; perhaps TRBD2 as D (5 bases). The CDR3 runs 11 residues. Germline lookup yields CDR1 PRHDT and CDR2 FYEKMQ (reference sequence). The V end lost 5 bases, the J end lost 8 bases, and 7 bases lay between the germline ends.

The gene calls are TRBV6-5 and TRBJ1-1; D might be TRBD1 (5 bases). CDR3 size: 15 residues. V was cut by 0 bases and J by 6 bases, with 14 bases left in between. The germline V gene encodes CDR1 MNHEY and CDR2 SVGAGI. The CDR3 bases are TGTGCCAGCAGTTACTCCAGACTTGGGGGTTCTGAAGCTTTCTTT. Protein product: CASSYSRLGGSEAFF.

In this sample, this clone turned up a few times. CDR3 region: CASSFLGDAYEQYF. The DNA for the CDR3 is TGTGCCAGCAGCTTTTTGGGCGACGCCTACGAGCAGTACTTC. The V call is TRBV5-4, the J call TRBJ2-7; unclear D gene. V was shortened by 2 bases and J by 2 bases, with 11 bases between the two germline ends. CDR3 length: 14 residues. Germline assignment: CDR1 SGHNT and CDR2 YYREEE (reference sequence).

This chain joins TRBV19 and TRBJ2-7; D unresolved. The CDR3 is 11 amino acids. Germline CDR1 LNHDA, CDR2 SQIVND (reference sequence). Trimming left V 3 bases short and J 8 bases short, with 8 bases between. CDR3 bases: TGTGCCAGTAGTATCGGTCAGAAGCAGTACTTC. Translating it yields CASSIGQKQYF.

V usage is TRBV18 and J usage is TRBJ1-5; tentative D call: TRBD1 (6 bases). The germline gives CDR1 KGHSH, CDR2 LQKENI. The germline V and J ends were trimmed by 2 bases and 5 bases, with 7 bases remaining between them. The CDR3 sequence is 13 residues long. CDR3 loop: CASSPRGDQPQHF. CDR3 DNA: TGTGCCAGCTCACCAAGGGGGGATCAGCCCCAGCATTTT.

The chain recombines TRBV5-8 with TRBJ2-3, with D unclear. The CDR3 spans 12 residues. In germline, CDR1 is SGHTS, CDR2 YDEGEE. The V and J ends lost 7 bases and 3 bases respectively, with 9 bases between them. The CDR3 sequence: CASSYGTDTQYF. The CDR3, as DNA: TGTGCCAGCTCCTACGGGACAGATACGCAGTATTTT. The complete variable domain, with remaining parts taken from reference TRBV5-8 and TRBJ2-3, reads EAGVTQSPTHLIKTRGQQATLRCSPISGHTSVYWYQQALGLGLQFLLWYDEGEERNRGNFPPRFSGRQFPNYSSELNVNALELEDSALYLCASSYGTDTQYFGPGTRLTVL.

This rearrangement joins TRBV7-8 to TRBJ2-5; TRBD2 agrees at 9 bases. The ends lost 1 base at V and 9 bases at J; junction bases unmatched: 9. Germline loops: CDR1 SGHVS, CDR2 FQNEAQ. The CDR3 consists of 15 residues. As DNA, the CDR3 is TGTGCCAGCAGCTTAGTTGCGGGAGGGGGGGGAGCCCAGTACTTC. The encoded protein is CASSLVAGGGGAQYF.